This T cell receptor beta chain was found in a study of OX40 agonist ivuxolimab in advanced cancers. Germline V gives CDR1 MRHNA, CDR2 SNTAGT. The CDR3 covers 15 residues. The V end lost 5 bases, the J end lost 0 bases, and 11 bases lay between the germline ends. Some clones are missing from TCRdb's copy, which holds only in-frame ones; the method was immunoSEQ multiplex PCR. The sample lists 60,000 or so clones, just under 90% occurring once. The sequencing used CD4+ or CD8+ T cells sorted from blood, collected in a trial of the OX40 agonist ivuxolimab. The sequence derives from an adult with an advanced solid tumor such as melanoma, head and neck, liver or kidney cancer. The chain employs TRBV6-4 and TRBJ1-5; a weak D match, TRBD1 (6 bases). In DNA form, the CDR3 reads TGTGCCAGCAGTTACGCCAGGGGTAGCAATCAGCCCCAGCATTTT. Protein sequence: CASSYARGSNQPQHF.